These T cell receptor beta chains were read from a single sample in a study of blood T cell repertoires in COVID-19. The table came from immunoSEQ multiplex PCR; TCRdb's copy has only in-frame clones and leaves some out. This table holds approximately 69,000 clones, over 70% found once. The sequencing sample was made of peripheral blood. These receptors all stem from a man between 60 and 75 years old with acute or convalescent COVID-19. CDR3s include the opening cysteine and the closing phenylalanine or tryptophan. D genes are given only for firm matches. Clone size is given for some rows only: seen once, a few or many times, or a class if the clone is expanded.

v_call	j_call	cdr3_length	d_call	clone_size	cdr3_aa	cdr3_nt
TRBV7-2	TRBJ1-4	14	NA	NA	CASREGRYNEKLFF	TGTGCCAGCAGGGAGGGGCGATATAATGAAAAACTGTTTTTT
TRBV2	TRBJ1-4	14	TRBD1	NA	CASSNQGGYEKLFF	TGTGCCAGCAGTAATCAGGGGGGATATGAAAAACTGTTTTTT
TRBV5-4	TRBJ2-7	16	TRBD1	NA	CASSPQQGTGAYEQYF	TGTGCCAGCAGCCCACAACAGGGGACAGGAGCTTACGAGCAGTACTTC
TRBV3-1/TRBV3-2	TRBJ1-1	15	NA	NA	CASSPLKGDYTEAFF	TGTGCCAGCAGCCCGCTGAAAGGGGATTACACTGAAGCTTTCTTT
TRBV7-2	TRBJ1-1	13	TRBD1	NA	CASSFQGATEAFF	TGTGCCAGCAGCTTTCAGGGGGCGACTGAAGCTTTCTTT
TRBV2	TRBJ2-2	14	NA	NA	CASSGTQGPGELFF	TGTGCCAGCAGCGGGACTCAAGGCCCCGGGGAGCTGTTTTTT
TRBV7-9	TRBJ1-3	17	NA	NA	CASSPRQFPSSGNTIYF	TGTGCCAGCAGCCCGCGACAGTTCCCTAGCTCTGGAAACACCATATATTTT
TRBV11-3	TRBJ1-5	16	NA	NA	CASSYLTCRCHQPQHF	TGTGCCAGCAGCTACTTAACCTGTAGATGCCATCAGCCCCAGCATTTT
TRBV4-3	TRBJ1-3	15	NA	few	CASSQGAGTRNTIYF	TGCGCCAGCAGCCAAGGGGCAGGCACTCGAAACACCATATATTTT
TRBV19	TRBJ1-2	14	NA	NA	CASSKAGELYGYTF	TGTGCCAGTAGTAAGGCAGGGGAGTTATATGGCTACACCTTC
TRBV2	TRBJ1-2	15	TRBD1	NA	CASSARTGSEDGYTF	TGTGCCAGCAGTGCCCGGACAGGTTCAGAAGATGGCTACACCTTC
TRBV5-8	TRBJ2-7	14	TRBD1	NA	CASSADRVAYEQYF	TGTGCCAGCAGCGCGGACAGGGTGGCCTACGAGCAGTACTTC
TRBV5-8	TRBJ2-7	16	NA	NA	CASSLGYWGTTYEQYF	TGTGCCAGCAGCTTGGGATACTGGGGCACTACCTACGAGCAGTACTTC
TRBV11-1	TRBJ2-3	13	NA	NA	CASSFPGGDTQYF	TGTGCCAGCAGCTTCCCCGGGGGAGATACGCAGTATTTT
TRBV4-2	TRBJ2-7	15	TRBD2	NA	CASSSQRGSSYEQYF	TGTGCCAGCAGCTCCCAGCGGGGGAGCTCCTACGAGCAGTACTTC
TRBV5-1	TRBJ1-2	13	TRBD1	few	CASSLTGDDGYTF	TGCGCCAGCAGCCTGACAGGGGACGATGGCTACACCTTC
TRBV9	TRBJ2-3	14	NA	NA	CASSEGMGGYTQYF	TGTGCCAGCAGCGAGGGGATGGGTGGGTACACGCAGTATTTT
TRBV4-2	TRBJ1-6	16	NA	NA	CASSLVGGGDNSPLHF	TGTGCCAGCAGCCTCGTTGGAGGGGGGGATAATTCACCCCTCCACTTT
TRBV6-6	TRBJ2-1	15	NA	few	CASRQITGTYNEQFF	TGTGCCAGCAGACAGATTACAGGGACCTACAATGAGCAGTTCTTC
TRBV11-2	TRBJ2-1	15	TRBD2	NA	CASSLAGGPYNEQFF	TGTGCCAGCAGCCTAGCGGGGGGGCCCTACAATGAGCAGTTCTTC
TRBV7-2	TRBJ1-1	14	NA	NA	CASSLAPGEGEAFF	TGTGCCAGCAGCTTAGCTCCGGGGGAAGGTGAAGCTTTCTTT
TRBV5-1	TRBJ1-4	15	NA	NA	CASSLAGGAYEKLFF	TGCGCCAGCAGCTTGGCGGGGGGGGCGTATGAAAAACTGTTTTTT
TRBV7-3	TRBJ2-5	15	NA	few	CASSSSQGTGETQYF	TGTGCCAGCAGCAGCTCACAGGGTACGGGGGAGACCCAGTACTTC
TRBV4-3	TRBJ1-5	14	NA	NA	CASSPGQGNQPQHF	TGCGCCAGCAGCCCGGGACAAGGCAATCAGCCCCAGCATTTT
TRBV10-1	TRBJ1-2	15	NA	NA	CASSDGTTSGYGYTF	TGCGCCAGCAGTGATGGCACTACCTCGGGATATGGCTACACCTTC
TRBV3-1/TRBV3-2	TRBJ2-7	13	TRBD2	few	CASSQNQGGEQYF	TGTGCCAGCAGCCAAAACCAGGGAGGGGAGCAGTACTTC
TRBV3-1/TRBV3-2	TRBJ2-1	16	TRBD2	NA	CASSPSGLAGLNEQFF	TGTGCCAGCAGCCCCTCGGGACTAGCGGGACTCAATGAGCAGTTCTTC
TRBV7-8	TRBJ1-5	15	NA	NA	CASSIMDSPNQPQHF	TGTGCCAGCAGCATCATGGACAGTCCTAATCAGCCCCAGCATTTT
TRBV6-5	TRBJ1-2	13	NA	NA	CASSRSQNYGYTF	TGTGCCAGCAGCCGCTCACAGAACTATGGCTACACCTTC
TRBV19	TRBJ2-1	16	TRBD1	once	CASSVTRDRPYNEQFF	TGTGCCAGTAGTGTAACAAGGGACAGGCCTTACAATGAGCAGTTCTTC
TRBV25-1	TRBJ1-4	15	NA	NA	CASSPTGTTYEKLFF	TGTGCCAGCAGTCCCACCGGGACAACTTATGAAAAACTGTTTTTT
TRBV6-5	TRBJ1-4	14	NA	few	CASRLRGTNEKLFF	TGTGCCAGCAGGCTTAGGGGTACTAATGAAAAACTGTTTTTT
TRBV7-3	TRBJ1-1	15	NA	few	CASSLGGLLNTEAFF	TGTGCCAGCAGCTTAGGGGGACTCCTGAACACTGAAGCTTTCTTT
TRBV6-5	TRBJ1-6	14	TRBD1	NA	CASSSGDRNSPLHF	TGTGCCAGCAGTTCTGGGGACAGGAATTCACCCCTCCACTTT
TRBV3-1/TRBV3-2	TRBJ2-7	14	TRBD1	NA	CASSPPGQNSKQYF	TGTGCCAGCAGCCCTCCGGGACAGAACTCTAAGCAGTACTTC
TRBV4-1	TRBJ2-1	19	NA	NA	CASSQDSRRVGLFYNEQFF	TGCGCCAGCAGCCAAGATTCGAGGAGGGTTGGACTTTTTTACAATGAGCAGTTCTTC
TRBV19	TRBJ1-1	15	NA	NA	CASSNHLQGNTEAFF	TGTGCCAGTAGTAACCACCTCCAGGGGAACACTGAAGCTTTCTTT
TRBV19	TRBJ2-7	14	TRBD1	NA	CASSTPFTGGEQYF	TGTGCCAGTAGTACTCCTTTTACAGGGGGTGAGCAGTACTTC
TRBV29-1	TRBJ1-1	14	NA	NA	CSAKPDSSNTEAFF	TGCAGCGCGAAACCGGACAGCTCGAACACTGAAGCTTTCTTT
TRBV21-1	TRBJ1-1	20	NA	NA	CASSKDCPAHRGLSGTEAFF	TGTGCCAGCAGCAAAGATTGTCCCGCGCACAGGGGGCTGAGTGGCACTGAAGCTTTCTTT
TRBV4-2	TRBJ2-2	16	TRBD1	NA	CASSQVGQGYTGELFF	TGTGCCAGCAGCCAAGTGGGACAGGGATACACCGGGGAGCTGTTTTTT
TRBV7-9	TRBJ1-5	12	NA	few	CASSATDQPQHF	TGTGCCAGCAGCGCGACTGATCAGCCCCAGCATTTT
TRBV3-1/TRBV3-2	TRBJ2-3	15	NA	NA	CASSQDPRGTDTQYF	TGTGCCAGCAGCCAAGATCCCAGGGGTACAGATACGCAGTATTTT
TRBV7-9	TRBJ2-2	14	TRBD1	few	CASSWTGNTGELFF	TGTGCCAGCAGCTGGACAGGGAACACCGGGGAGCTGTTTTTT
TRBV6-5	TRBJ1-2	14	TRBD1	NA	CASKGTGSFYGYTF	TGTGCCAGCAAAGGGACAGGCTCTTTCTATGGCTACACCTTC
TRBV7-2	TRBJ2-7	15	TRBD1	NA	CASSPARDRPYEQYF	TGTGCCAGCAGCCCGGCCCGGGACAGGCCCTACGAGCAGTACTTC
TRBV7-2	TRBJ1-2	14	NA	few	CASSLGQTNYGYTF	TGTGCCAGCAGCTTAGGGCAAACTAACTATGGCTACACCTTC
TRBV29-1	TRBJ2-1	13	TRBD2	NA	CSVYLAGHNEQFF	TGCAGCGTTTATCTAGCGGGACACAATGAGCAGTTCTTC
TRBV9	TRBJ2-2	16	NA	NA	CASSVGLGTYTGELFF	TGTGCCAGCAGCGTAGGATTGGGGACTTACACCGGGGAGCTGTTTTTT
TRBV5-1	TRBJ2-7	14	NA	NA	CASSLSGDSYEQYF	TGCGCCAGCAGCTTATCGGGGGACTCCTACGAGCAGTACTTC